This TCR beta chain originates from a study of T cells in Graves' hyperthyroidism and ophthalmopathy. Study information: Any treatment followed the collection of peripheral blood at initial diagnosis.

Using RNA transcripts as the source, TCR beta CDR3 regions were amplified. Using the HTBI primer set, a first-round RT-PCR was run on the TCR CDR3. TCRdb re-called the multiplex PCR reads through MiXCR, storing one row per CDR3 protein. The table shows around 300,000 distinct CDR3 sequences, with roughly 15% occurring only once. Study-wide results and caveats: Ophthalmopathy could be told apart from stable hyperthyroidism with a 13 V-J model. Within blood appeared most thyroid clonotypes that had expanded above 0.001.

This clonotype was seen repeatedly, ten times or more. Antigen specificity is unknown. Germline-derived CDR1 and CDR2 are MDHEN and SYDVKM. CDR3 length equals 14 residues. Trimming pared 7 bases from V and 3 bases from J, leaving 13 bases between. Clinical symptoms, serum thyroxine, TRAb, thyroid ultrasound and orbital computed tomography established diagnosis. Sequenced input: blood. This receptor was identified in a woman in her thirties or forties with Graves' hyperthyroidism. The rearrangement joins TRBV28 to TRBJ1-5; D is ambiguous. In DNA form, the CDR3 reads TGTGCCAGCATGGAGACCTTGGCCAATCAGCCCCAGCATTTT. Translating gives CASMETLANQPQHF.